The 15 T cell receptor beta chains below all came from one sample that was sequenced in a study of T cells in Graves' hyperthyroidism and ophthalmopathy. Regions amplified from RNA transcripts were the TCR beta CDR3 regions. In the first-round RT-PCR of the TCR CDR3, the HTBI primer set was used. TCRdb reanalysed the multiplex PCR reads using MiXCR and keeps one entry per CDR3 protein. Of 300,000 to 450,000 distinct CDR3 sequences in the sample, around 15% were seen once. Sequencing used blood. These receptors were collected from a woman younger than 45 with Graves' ophthalmopathy.

V gene TRBV4-2 combines with J gene TRBJ2-3, with D perhaps being TRBD1 or TRBD2 (5 bases each). The germline V and J ends were trimmed by 1 base and 1 base, with 9 bases remaining between them. The CDR3 runs 15 residues. Per germline, CDR1 LGHNA and CDR2 YNFKEQ. CDR3 amino acids: CASSQGGSGTDTQYF. CDR3 nucleotides: TGTGCCAGCAGCCAAGGGGGGTCGGGCACAGATACGCAGTATTTT.

Points on this clonotype: A much larger clone differs from this one at a single base, so this may be a read error. CDR3 nucleotide sequence: TGTGTCAGCAGGCTGTCCGGGAGAACGTTTGAAGCTTTCTTT. It encodes CVSRLSGRTFEAFF. The V gene is TRBV7-9, the J gene TRBJ1-1; D is ambiguous. Germline CDR1 is SEHNR and CDR2 is FQNEAQ (reference sequence). CDR3 length: 14 residues.

This clonotype was counted many times. The rearrangement joins TRBV5-1 to TRBJ2-3, with D maybe TRBD1 (5 bases). There are 14 residues in the CDR3. Germline CDR1 SGHRS, CDR2 YFSETQ. V lost 0 bases to trimming and J lost 6 bases, with 11 bases between them. The DNA for the CDR3 is TGCGCCAGCAGCTTGGACAGGTTTTCGGATACGCAGTATTTT. It specifies CASSLDRFSDTQYF.

In its sample, this clonotype was seen many times. The chain recombines TRBV28 with TRBJ2-7; D possibly corresponds to TRBD2 (7 bases). Per germline, CDR1 MDHEN and CDR2 SYDVKM. V shed 7 bases and J shed 2 bases, with 12 bases lying between them. This CDR3 region has 13 residues. CDR3 nucleotides: TGTGCCAGCATGGGGGGGGCCACCTACGAGCAGTACTTC. Translated: CASMGGATYEQYF. The full variable domain, with the rest looked up from reference TRBV28 and TRBJ2-7, is DVKVTQSSRYLVKRTGEKVFLECVQDMDHENMFWYRQDPGLGLRLIYFSYDVKMKEKGDIPEGYSVSREKKERFSLILESASTNQTSMYLCASMGGATYEQYFGPGTRLTVT.

This clonotype has at least ten counts. The gene calls are TRBV28 and TRBJ1-4, with 9 positions matching TRBD1. The CDR3 sequence is 15 residues long. From germline, CDR1 is MDHEN and CDR2 SYDVKM. The V segment lost 4 bases and the J segment 8 bases; nucleotides outside the gene matches: 8. For the CDR3, the DNA is TGTGCCAGCAGTTCTCCGGACAGGGGAAGGGAAAAACTGTTTTTT. Translating it yields CASSSPDRGREKLFF.

About this clonotype itself: A read error may explain this, as a much larger clone is one base away. The chain recombines TRBV27 with TRBJ1-6, with D unresolved. Germline V gives CDR1 MNHEY, CDR2 SMNVEV (reference sequence). This CDR3 comprises 15 residues. Here the CDR3 DNA reads TGTGCCAGCCGTTTCCAGTGGAGCAGATCGTCACCCCTCCACTTT. Translation gives CASRFQWSRSSPLHF.

This clonotype was found a few times. This could be a read error, since a much larger clone is one nucleotide away. The chain joins TRBV7-3 to TRBJ1-2, with TRBD1 matching 8 bases. Germline V CDR1 and CDR2: SGHTA, FQGTGA. The CDR3 covers 14 residues. Trimming at V came to 4 bases and at J to 8 bases, leaving 9 bases not matched to a gene. For the CDR3, the DNA is TGTGCCAGCAGCTCAGCCGGGACAGGAAGAGGCTACACCTTC. This gives the protein CASSSAGTGRGYTF.

This clonotype was counted ten times or more. This chain connects TRBV30 to TRBJ1-1; the D is unclear. The CDR3 sequence is 12 residues long. The V and J ends lost 7 bases and 0 bases respectively, with 9 bases between them. Germline values: CDR1 GTSNPN, CDR2 SVGIG (reference sequence). CDR3 residues: CAFGLLNTEAFF. The DNA of the CDR3 is TGTGCCTTCGGACTCCTGAACACTGAAGCTTTCTTT. Combining the CDR3 with reference TRBV30 and TRBJ1-1 gives the whole variable domain SQTIHQWPATLVQPVGSPLSLECTVEGTSNPNLYWYRQAAGRGLQLLFYSVGIGQISSEVPQNLSASRPQDRQFILSSKKLLLSDSGFYLCAFGLLNTEAFFGQGTRLTVV.

This clonotype turned up a few times. A much larger clonotype is one base distant, so this may be a read error. The CDR3 protein is CASPPPHREETQYF. CDR3 in DNA: TGTGCCAGCCCACCACCGCACAGAGAAGAGACCCAGTACTTC. This chain joins TRBV18 and TRBJ2-5; D is unresolved. The CDR3 consists of 14 residues. Germline V CDR1 and CDR2: KGHSH, LQKENI.

This clonotype was seen at least ten times. The chain combines TRBV6-1 with TRBJ1-1; 7 bases align to TRBD1. The ends lost 4 bases at V and 6 bases at J; junction bases unmatched: 5. There are 13 residues in the CDR3. Germline V gives CDR1 MNHNS, CDR2 SASEGT. The CDR3 nucleotides are TGTGCCAGCAGTGGACAGGGTGCGTCTGAAGCTTTCTTT. Amino acid sequence: CASSGQGASEAFF.

There are a few counts of this clonotype. The rearrangement uses TRBV7-9 and TRBJ2-5; D ambiguous. This CDR3 contains 14 residues. Germline assignment: CDR1 SEHNR and CDR2 FQNEAQ (reference sequence). The V end lost 5 bases, the J end lost 5 bases, and 15 bases lay between the germline ends. This chain's CDR3 is CASSRLYFGETQYF. For the CDR3, the DNA is TGTGCCAGCAGCCGCCTATATTTTGGGGAGACCCAGTACTTC. Using reference TRBV7-9 and TRBJ2-5 for the parts outside the CDR3, the full variable domain is DTGVSQNPRHKITKRGQNVTFRCDPISEHNRLYWYRQTLGQGPEFLTYFQNEAQLEKSRLLSDRFSAERPKGSFSTLEIQRTEQGDSAMYLCASSRLYFGETQYFGPGTRLLVL.

This clonotype was detected many times. The J gene is TRBJ2-7, the V gene TRBV5-1; tentative D call: TRBD2 (5 bases). The V end lost 1 base, the J end lost 7 bases, and 12 bases lay between the germline ends. The CDR3 is 13 residues long. Germline loops: CDR1 SGHRS, CDR2 YFSETQ. This CDR3 is CASSLWESVEQYF. The DNA for the CDR3 is TGCGCCAGCAGCTTGTGGGAGTCAGTGGAGCAGTACTTC.

This clonotype was detected only a few times. J is TRBJ1-2 and V is TRBV29-1, with TRBD1 as a possible D gene (5 bases). Trimming pared 7 bases from V and 6 bases from J, leaving 9 bases between. Looked up from germline, CDR1 is SQVTM and CDR2 is ANQGSEA. The CDR3 runs to 10 residues. CDR3 protein: CSAGLDGYTF. CDR3 DNA sequence: TGCAGCGCAGGGCTAGATGGCTACACCTTC.

This clonotype was seen many times. The gene calls are TRBV7-2 and TRBJ1-2; D ambiguous. Germline loops: CDR1 SGHTA, CDR2 FQGNSA. The CDR3 has 12 residues. The germline V and J ends were trimmed by 2 bases and 6 bases, with 7 bases remaining between them. The CDR3 region is CASSLRKDGYTF. CDR3 nucleotides: TGTGCCAGCAGCTTAAGGAAGGATGGCTACACCTTC.

For the CDR3, the DNA is TGTGCCAGCAGCTCCCCCCGTCAGGGGTTTTACGAGCAGTACTTC. Residues: CASSSPRQGFYEQYF. The chain has TRBV7-2 and TRBJ2-7, with a weak D call TRBD1 (6 bases). This CDR3 is built from 15 residues. V was clipped by 4 bases and J by 4 bases, with 17 bases between them. Germline V lookup: CDR1 SGHTA, CDR2 FQGNSA.